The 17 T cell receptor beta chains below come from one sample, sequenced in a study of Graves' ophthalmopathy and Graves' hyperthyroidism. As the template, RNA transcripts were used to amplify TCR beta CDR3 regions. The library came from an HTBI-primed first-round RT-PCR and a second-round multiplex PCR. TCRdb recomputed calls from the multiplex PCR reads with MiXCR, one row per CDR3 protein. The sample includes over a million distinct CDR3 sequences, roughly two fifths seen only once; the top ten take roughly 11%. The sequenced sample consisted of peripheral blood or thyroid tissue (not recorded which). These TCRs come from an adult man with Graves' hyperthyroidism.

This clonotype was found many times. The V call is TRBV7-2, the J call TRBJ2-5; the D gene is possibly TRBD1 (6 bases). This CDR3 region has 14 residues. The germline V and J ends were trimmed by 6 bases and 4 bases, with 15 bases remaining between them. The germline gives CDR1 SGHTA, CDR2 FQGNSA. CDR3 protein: CASSSGHTLETQYF. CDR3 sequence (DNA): TGTGCCAGCAGTTCGGGACATACATTAGAGACCCAGTACTTC.

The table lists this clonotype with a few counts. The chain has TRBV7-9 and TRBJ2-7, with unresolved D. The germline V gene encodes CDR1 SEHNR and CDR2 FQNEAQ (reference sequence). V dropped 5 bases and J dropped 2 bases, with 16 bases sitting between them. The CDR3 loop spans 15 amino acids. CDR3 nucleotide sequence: TGTGCCAGCAGCCAAGATGGGTGGGCTCCCTACGAGCAGTACTTC. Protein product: CASSQDGWAPYEQYF.

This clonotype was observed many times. The CDR3 coding sequence is TGTGCCAGCAGCGTAGGAGGGGCTGCGGGGACTGAAGCTTTCTTT. Its protein is CASSVGGAAGTEAFF. V gene TRBV9 combines with J gene TRBJ1-1; possible D gene TRBD1, 5 bases. V lost 0 bases and J 5 bases, leaving 14 bases between the germline ends. Germline CDR1 SGDLS, CDR2 YYNGEE. This CDR3 has 15 amino acids.

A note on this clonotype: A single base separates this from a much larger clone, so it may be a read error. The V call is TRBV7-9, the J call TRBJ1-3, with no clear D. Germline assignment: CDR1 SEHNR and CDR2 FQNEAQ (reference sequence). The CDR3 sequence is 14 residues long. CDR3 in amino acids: CASSLEDERNAIYF. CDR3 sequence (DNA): TGTGCCAGCAGCTTAGAAGACGAGAGAAACGCCATATATTTT.

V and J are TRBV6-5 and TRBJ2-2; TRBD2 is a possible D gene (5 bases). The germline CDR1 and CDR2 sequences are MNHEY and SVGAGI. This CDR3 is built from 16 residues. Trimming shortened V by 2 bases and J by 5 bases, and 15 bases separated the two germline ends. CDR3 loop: CASSYRRGTVTGELFF. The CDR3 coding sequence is TGTGCCAGCAGTTACCGTCGGGGTACGGTAACCGGGGAGCTGTTTTTT.

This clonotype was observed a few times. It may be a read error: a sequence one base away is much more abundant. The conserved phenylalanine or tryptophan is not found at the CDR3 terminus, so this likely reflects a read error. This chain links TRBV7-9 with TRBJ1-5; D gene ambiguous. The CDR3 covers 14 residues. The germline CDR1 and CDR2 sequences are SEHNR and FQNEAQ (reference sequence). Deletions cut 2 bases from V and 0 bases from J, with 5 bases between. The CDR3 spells CASSLFGSNQPQHL. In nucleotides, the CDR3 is TGTGCCAGCAGCTTATTCGGTAGCAATCAGCCCCAGCATCTT.

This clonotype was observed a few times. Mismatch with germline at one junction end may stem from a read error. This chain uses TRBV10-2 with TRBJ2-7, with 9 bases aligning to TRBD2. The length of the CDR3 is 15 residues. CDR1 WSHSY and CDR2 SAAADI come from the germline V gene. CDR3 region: CASSKLAGGNYEQYF. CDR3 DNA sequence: TGTGCCAGCTCAAAACTAGCGGGTGGCAACTACGAGCAGTACTTC.

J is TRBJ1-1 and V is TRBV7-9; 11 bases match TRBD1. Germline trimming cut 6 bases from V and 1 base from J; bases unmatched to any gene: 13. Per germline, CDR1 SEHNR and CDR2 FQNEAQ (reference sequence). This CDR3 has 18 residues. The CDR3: CASRNQPGTGGRNTEAFF. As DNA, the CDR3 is TGTGCCAGCAGAAACCAGCCCGGGACAGGGGGTAGGAACACTGAAGCTTTCTTT.

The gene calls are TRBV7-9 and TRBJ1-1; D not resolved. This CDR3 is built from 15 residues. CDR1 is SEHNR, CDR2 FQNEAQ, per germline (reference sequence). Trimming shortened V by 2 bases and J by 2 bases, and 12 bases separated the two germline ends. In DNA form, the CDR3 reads TGTGCCAGCAGCTTAAAGGGTTCAGGAAACACTGAAGCTTTCTTT. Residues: CASSLKGSGNTEAFF. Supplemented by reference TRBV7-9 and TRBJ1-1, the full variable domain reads DTGVSQNPRHKITKRGQNVTFRCDPISEHNRLYWYRQTLGQGPEFLTYFQNEAQLEKSRLLSDRFSAERPKGSFSTLEIQRTEQGDSAMYLCASSLKGSGNTEAFFGQGTRLTVV.

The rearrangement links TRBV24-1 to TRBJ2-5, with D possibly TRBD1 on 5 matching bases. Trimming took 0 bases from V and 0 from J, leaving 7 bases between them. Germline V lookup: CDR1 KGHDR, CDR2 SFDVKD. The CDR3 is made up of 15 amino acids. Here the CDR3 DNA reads TGTGCCACCAGTGATTTGGCCAGGGACCAAGAGACCCAGTACTTC. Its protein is CATSDLARDQETQYF.

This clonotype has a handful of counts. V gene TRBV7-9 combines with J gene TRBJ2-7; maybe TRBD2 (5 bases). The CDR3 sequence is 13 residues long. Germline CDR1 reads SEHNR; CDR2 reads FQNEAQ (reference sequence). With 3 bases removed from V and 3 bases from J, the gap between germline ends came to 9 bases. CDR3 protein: CASSFTGDYEQYF. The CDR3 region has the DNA TGTGCCAGCAGCTTTACCGGGGACTACGAGCAGTACTTC.

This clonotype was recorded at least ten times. The CDR3 DNA is TGTGCCAGCCGTGGGACGGTGAACACTGAAGCTTTCTTT. This codes for CASRGTVNTEAFF. V is TRBV7-2 and J is TRBJ1-1; D possibly corresponds to TRBD1 (5 bases). V was clipped by 8 bases and J by 0 bases, with 10 bases between them. The CDR3 spans 13 residues. CDR1 is SGHTA, CDR2 FQGNSA, per germline.

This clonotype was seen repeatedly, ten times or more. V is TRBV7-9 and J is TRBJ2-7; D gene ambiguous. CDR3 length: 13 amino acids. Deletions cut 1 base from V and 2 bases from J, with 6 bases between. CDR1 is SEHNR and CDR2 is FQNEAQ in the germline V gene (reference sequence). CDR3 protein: CASSLENTYEQYF. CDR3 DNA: TGTGCCAGCAGCTTAGAAAACACCTACGAGCAGTACTTC.

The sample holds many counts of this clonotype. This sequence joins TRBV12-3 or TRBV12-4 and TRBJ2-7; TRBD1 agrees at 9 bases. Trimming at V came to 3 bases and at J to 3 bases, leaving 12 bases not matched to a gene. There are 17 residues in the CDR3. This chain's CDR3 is CASSFWRPPGQGYEQYF. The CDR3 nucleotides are TGTGCCAGCAGTTTCTGGAGACCACCGGGACAGGGCTACGAGCAGTACTTC.

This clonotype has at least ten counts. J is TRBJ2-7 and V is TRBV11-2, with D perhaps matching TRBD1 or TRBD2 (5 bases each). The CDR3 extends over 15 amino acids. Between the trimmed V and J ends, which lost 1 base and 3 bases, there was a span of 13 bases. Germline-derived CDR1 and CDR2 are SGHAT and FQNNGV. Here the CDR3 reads CASSLASSGGYEQYF. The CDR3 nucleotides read TGTGCCAGCAGCTTAGCCTCGAGTGGGGGCTACGAGCAGTACTTC.

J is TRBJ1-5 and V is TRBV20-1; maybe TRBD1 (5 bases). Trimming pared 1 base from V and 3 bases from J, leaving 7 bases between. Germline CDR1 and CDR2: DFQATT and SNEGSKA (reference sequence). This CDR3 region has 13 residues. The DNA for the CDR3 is TGCAGTGCTAGAGCGGGGGTCAATCAGCCCCAGCATTTT. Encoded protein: CSARAGVNQPQHF.

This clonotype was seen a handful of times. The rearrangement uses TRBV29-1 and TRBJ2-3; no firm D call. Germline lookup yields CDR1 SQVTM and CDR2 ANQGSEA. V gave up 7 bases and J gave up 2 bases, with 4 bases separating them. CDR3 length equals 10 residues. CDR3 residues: CSAATDTQYF. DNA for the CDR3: TGCAGCGCCGCCACAGATACGCAGTATTTT.